This entry lists 2 T cell receptor beta chains sequenced from one sample in a study of OX40 agonist ivuxolimab in advanced cancers. Repertoires were generated with immunoSEQ multiplex PCR, while TCRdb's copy carries only in-frame clones and drops some. The sample includes some 19,000 clones, roughly 68% of them seen just once. The sequences come from CD4+ or CD8+ T cells sorted from blood, collected in a trial of the OX40 agonist ivuxolimab. The source of these receptors is an adult with an advanced solid tumor such as melanoma, head and neck, liver or kidney cancer.

The gene calls are TRBV4-1 and TRBJ2-1; no definite D call. Per the germline V gene, CDR1 is MGHRA and CDR2 is YSYEKL. Trimming removed 0 bases from V and 4 bases from J, with 10 bases in between. CDR3 length: 15 residues. In DNA, the CDR3 is TGCGCCAGCAGCCAAGATCTAGATCCTTACAATGAGCAGTTCTTC. Residues: CASSQDLDPYNEQFF.

The chain combines TRBV7-6 with TRBJ2-1; 9 bases are a match to TRBD2. This CDR3 comprises 18 residues. V shed 2 bases and J 3 bases; nucleotides not matched to a gene: 11. Germline CDR1 and CDR2: SGHVS and FNYEAQ. CDR3 in DNA: TGTGCCAGCAGCTTACTCGCTAGCGGGGTTAATATCTACAATGAGCAGTTCTTC. This codes for CASSLLASGVNIYNEQFF.